This TCR beta chain was recovered during a study of T-cell reconstitution after alpha-beta-depleted transplantation in children. This clonotype showed up many times. TCRbeta library construction was performed incorporating unique molecular identifiers. Using its own MiXCR run on the PCR reads, TCRdb lists one record per CDR3 protein. The sample carries 400,000 to 500,000 distinct CDR3 sequences, 9.5% to 13% recorded once. The material was PBMCs from the stem cell graft donor, obtained from the stem cell graft. The TCR was taken from a human donor who donated a stem cell graft to a child with acute myeloid leukemia.

CDR3 amino acids: CASSPYSGGNKDTQYF. CDR3 coding DNA: TGTGCCAGCAGCCCCTATAGCGGGGGGAATAAAGATACGCAGTATTTT. The V call is TRBV7-9, the J call TRBJ2-3; 10 nucleotides match TRBD2. Unmatched junction bases numbered 10, after V lost 5 bases and J lost 5 bases. This CDR3 has 16 amino acids. The germline gives CDR1 SEHNR, CDR2 FQNEAQ (reference sequence).